This TCR beta chain was obtained from a study of T cell repertoires in cytomegalovirus infection. Study summary: Indications came from public TCR beta signatures; they pointed to CMV infection and to a matching HLA type.

As for this clonotype: Its matching antigen is unknown.

TCRdb fed the reads into MiXCR, producing one record per CDR3 protein. The table has around 900,000 distinct CDR3 sequences, roughly a third seen once. The sequence came from a human donor in good health (CMV status not recorded). Some clones in this sample may be carry-over from other donors' samples. This specimen was cultured CD8+ T cells from PBMCs, taken from culture after CMV antigen stimulation.

The CDR3 protein is CASSSGANEQFF. The DNA of the CDR3 is TGTGCCAGTAGTAGCGGGGCCAATGAGCAGTTCTTC. This chain uses TRBV19 with TRBJ2-1, with a possible D match to TRBD2 (6 bases). Germline CDR1 is LNHDA and CDR2 is SQIVND (reference sequence). V dropped 4 bases and J dropped 6 bases, with 7 bases sitting between them. The CDR3 is 12 amino acids. Looking up the rest from reference TRBV19 and TRBJ2-1 gives the full variable domain: DGGITQSPKYLFRKEGQNVTLSCEQNLNHDAMYWYRQDPGQGLRLIYYSQIVNDFQKGDIAEGYSVSREKKESFPLTVTSAQKNPTAFYLCASSSGANEQFFGPGTRLTVL.